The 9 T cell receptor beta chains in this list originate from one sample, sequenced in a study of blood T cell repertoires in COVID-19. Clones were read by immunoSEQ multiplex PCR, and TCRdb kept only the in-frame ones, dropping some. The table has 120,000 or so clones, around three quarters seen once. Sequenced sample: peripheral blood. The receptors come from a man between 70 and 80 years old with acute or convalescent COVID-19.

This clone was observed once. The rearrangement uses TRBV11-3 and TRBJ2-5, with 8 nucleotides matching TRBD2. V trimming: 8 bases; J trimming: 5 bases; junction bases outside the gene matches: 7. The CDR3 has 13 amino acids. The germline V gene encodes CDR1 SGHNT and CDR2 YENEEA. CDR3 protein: CASAKGLAETQYF. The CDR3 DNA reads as TGTGCCAGCGCGAAAGGACTAGCCGAGACCCAGTACTTC.

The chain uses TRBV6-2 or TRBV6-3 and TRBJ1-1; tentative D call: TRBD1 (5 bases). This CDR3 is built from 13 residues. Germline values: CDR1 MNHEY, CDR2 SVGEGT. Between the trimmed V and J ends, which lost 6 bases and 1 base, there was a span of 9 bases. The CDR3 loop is CASSTGGNTEAFF. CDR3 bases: TGTGCCAGCAGCACCGGGGGGAACACTGAAGCTTTCTTT.

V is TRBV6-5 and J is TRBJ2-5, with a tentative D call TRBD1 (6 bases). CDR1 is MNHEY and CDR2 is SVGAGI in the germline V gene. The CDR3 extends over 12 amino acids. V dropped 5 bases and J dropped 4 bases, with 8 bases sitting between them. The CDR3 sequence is CASSMDRETQYF. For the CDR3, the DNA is TGTGCCAGCAGTATGGACAGAGAGACCCAGTACTTC.

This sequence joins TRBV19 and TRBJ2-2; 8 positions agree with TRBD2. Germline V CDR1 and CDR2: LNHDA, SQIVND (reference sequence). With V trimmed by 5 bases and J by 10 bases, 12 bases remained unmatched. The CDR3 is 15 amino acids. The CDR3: CASSYTGGPKQELFF. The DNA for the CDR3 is TGTGCCAGTAGTTACACGGGAGGGCCTAAGCAGGAGCTGTTTTTT. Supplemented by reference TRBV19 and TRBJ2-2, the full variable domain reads DGGITQSPKYLFRKEGQNVTLSCEQNLNHDAMYWYRQDPGQGLRLIYYSQIVNDFQKGDIAEGYSVSREKKESFPLTVTSAQKNPTAFYLCASSYTGGPKQELFFGEGSRLTVL.

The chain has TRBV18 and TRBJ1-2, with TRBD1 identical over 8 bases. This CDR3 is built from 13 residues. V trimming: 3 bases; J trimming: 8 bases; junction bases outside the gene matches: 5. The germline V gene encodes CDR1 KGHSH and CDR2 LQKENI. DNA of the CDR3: TGTGCCAGCTCACCTGCGACAGGGGAAGGCTACACCTTC. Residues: CASSPATGEGYTF.

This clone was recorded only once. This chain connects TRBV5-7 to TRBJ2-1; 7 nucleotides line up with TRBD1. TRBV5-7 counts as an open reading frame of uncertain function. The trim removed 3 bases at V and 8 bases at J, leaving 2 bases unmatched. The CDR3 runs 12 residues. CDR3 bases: TGTGCCAGCAGCTATGGACAGGATGAGCAGTTCTTC. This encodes CASSYGQDEQFF.

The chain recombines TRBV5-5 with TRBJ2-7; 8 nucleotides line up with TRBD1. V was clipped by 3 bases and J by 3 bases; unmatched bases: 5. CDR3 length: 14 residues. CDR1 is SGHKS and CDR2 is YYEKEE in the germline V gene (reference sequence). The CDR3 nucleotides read TGTGCCAGCAGCTCAAGACAGGGGAGCTACGAGCAGTACTTC. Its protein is CASSSRQGSYEQYF.

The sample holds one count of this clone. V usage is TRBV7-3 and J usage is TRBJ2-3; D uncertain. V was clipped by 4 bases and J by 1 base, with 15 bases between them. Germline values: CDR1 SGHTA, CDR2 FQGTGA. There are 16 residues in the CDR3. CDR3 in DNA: TGTGCCAGCAGCTCTAATACGAACTTAGGCACAGATACGCAGTATTTT. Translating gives CASSSNTNLGTDTQYF.

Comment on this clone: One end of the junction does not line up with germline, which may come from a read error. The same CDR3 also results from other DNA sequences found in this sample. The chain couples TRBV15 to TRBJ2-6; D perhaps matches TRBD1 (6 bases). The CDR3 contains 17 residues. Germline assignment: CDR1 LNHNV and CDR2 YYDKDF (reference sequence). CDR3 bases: TGCGCCACCAGCAGAAGCACAGGGTCGACTGGGGCCAACGTCCTGACTTTC. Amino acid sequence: CATSRSTGSTGANVLTF.